This T cell receptor beta chain came from a study of shared clonotypes between healthy human individuals. Study information: Three plates were used per donor for CD4 naive, three for CD4 memory, two for CD8 naive and one for CD8 memory.

This CDR3 has 14 amino acids. Trimming stripped 0 bases from V and 6 bases from J, with 8 bases between. Germline CDR1 and CDR2: MNHEY and SMNVEV (reference sequence). Terminally differentiated effector memory CD45RA+ cells were excluded by CCR7 positive selection of CD45RO-negative cells. How the authors handled the data: Filtering differed since immunoSEQ provided only junctions, with no quality scores. Method: immunoSEQ multiplex PCR; TCRdb's copy keeps in-frame clones and lacks some. V, J and clone size derive from that table, while D and trimming were established from the DNA sequence. The table shows about 2,100,000 clones, with about 93% occurring only once.

The receptor was derived from a man between 18 and 35 years old in good health. Some clones in this sample may be carry-over from other donors' samples. Sequenced: naive CD8+ T cells from PBMCs. The chain has TRBV27 and TRBJ2-2, with D perhaps matching TRBD1 or TRBD2 (5 bases each). This chain's CDR3 is CASSLSGDAGELFF. CDR3 sequence (DNA): TGTGCCAGCAGTTTATCCGGGGACGCCGGGGAGCTGTTTTTT.